This T cell receptor (beta chain) was captured in a study of CD8+ T cells in alopecia areata. Sequencing relied on a cDNA template that was reverse transcribed from extracted RNA. Data came from immunoSEQ multiplex PCR; TCRdb stores just in-frame clones and leaves some out. The table has about 110,000 clones, approximately 50% seen once. The CDR3 is 16 amino acids. CDR1 is SGHDT, CDR2 YYEEEE, per germline. V lost 0 bases and J 4 bases, leaving 16 bases between the germline ends. Sorting of CD4+ and CD8+ T cells was performed on PBMCs. Material: NKG2D-low CD8+ T cells sorted from blood. The rearrangement joins TRBV5-6 to TRBJ1-1; D not resolved. The TCR sequence derives from a human donor with alopecia areata. The CDR3 sequence: CASSLGVLSGTTEAFF. Here the CDR3 DNA reads TGTGCCAGCAGCTTGGGAGTCTTGTCTGGAACCACTGAAGCTTTCTTT.